The rows below give T cell receptor beta chains drawn from one sample of a study of T cells in Graves' hyperthyroidism and ophthalmopathy. TCRdb passed the multiplex PCR reads through MiXCR, listing each CDR3 protein once. The sample has 500,000 to 750,000 distinct CDR3 sequences; about 15% are singletons. Material for sequencing was blood. Receptors originate from a woman younger than 45 with Graves' hyperthyroidism. Each CDR3 is given with its conserved first and last residue. The D gene is left open where the match is weak. A clone size is listed for some rows: how often the clone was seen (once, few, many), or a class if it is expanded.

D gene: .
J gene: TRBJ2-5
V gene: TRBV12-3/TRBV12-4
CDR3 length: 17
clone size: many
CDR3 DNA: TGTGCCAGCAGTCCCAACCAGGGGCCCCGGTACCAAGAGACCCAGTACTTC
CDR3 protein: CASSPNQGPRYQETQYF

D gene: .
J gene: TRBJ2-2
V gene: TRBV11-3
CDR3 length: 14
clone size: many
CDR3 DNA: TGTGCCAGCAGCCCCGCCCCGGGGGCCGGGGAGCTGTTTTTT
CDR3 protein: CASSPAPGAGELFF

D gene: .
J gene: TRBJ1-1
V gene: TRBV6-1
CDR3 length: 16
clone size: many
CDR3 DNA: TGTGCCAGCAGTTATACAGGGCTCGGCGAGAAGACTGAAGCTTTCTTT
CDR3 protein: CASSYTGLGEKTEAFF

D gene: TRBD2
J gene: TRBJ2-2
V gene: TRBV7-9
CDR3 length: 18
clone size: many
CDR3 DNA: TGTGCCAGCAGCGGGGGACTAGCGACTACCGTGAACACCGGGGAGCTGTTTTTT
CDR3 protein: CASSGGLATTVNTGELFF

D gene: TRBD2
J gene: TRBJ2-7
V gene: TRBV7-3
CDR3 length: 14
clone size: many
CDR3 DNA: TGTGCCAGCAGCCCCGCGGGGGGTTGGGACGAGCAGTACTTC
CDR3 protein: CASSPAGGWDEQYF

D gene: TRBD1
J gene: TRBJ1-3
V gene: TRBV6-1
CDR3 length: 14
clone size: few
CDR3 DNA: TGTGCCAGCAGGACAGGGTACTCTGGAAACACCATATATTTT
CDR3 protein: CASRTGYSGNTIYF

D gene: .
J gene: TRBJ2-2
V gene: TRBV24-1
CDR3 length: 15
clone size: .
CDR3 DNA: TGTGCCACCAGTGTCCCGACAGGGAACACCGGGGAGCTGTTTTTT
CDR3 protein: CATSVPTGNTGELFF

D gene: TRBD1
J gene: TRBJ2-1
V gene: TRBV7-3
CDR3 length: 16
clone size: many
CDR3 DNA: TGTGCCAGCAGTCCCACTAGGGACAGGGGGCGAAATGAGCAGTTCTTC
CDR3 protein: CASSPTRDRGRNEQFF

D gene: .
J gene: TRBJ2-1
V gene: TRBV19
CDR3 length: 14
clone size: .
CDR3 DNA: TGTGCCAGTACCCATTGGGTTTCCTACAATGAGCAGTTCTTC
CDR3 protein: CASTHWVSYNEQFF

D gene: TRBD1
J gene: TRBJ2-7
V gene: TRBV9
CDR3 length: 15
clone size: many
CDR3 DNA: TGTGCCAGCAGCGTATACCCGGGACAGGGCTACGAGCAGTACTTC
CDR3 protein: CASSVYPGQGYEQYF

D gene: .
J gene: TRBJ2-3
V gene: TRBV5-8
CDR3 length: 14
clone size: few
CDR3 DNA: TGTGCCAGCAGCTGGGTAGGGATCACAGATACGCAGTATTTT
CDR3 protein: CASSWVGITDTQYF

D gene: .
J gene: TRBJ2-1
V gene: TRBV7-9
CDR3 length: 17
clone size: .
CDR3 DNA: TGTGCCAGCAGCTTAGCGGGGGGCGGAGGGAACTACAATGAGCAGTTCTTC
CDR3 protein: CASSLAGGGGNYNEQFF

D gene: .
J gene: TRBJ2-7
V gene: TRBV20-1
CDR3 length: 11
clone size: many
CDR3 DNA: TGCAGTGCTAAGACTACCTACGAGCAGTACTTC
CDR3 protein: CSAKTTYEQYF

D gene: TRBD2
J gene: TRBJ2-2
V gene: TRBV5-1
CDR3 length: 15
clone size: few
CDR3 DNA: TGCGCCAGCAGCTGGCCTAGCGGGGACACCGGGGAGCTGTTTTTT
CDR3 protein: CASSWPSGDTGELFF

D gene: .
J gene: TRBJ1-2
V gene: TRBV6-1
CDR3 length: 11
clone size: few
CDR3 DNA: TGTGCTCTCAGCCCGGGCCTAGGCTACACCTTC
CDR3 protein: CALSPGLGYTF

D gene: .
J gene: TRBJ2-5
V gene: TRBV24-1
CDR3 length: 14
clone size: many
CDR3 DNA: TGTGCCACCAGTGATTGGACACTCCAAGAGACCCAGTACTTC
CDR3 protein: CATSDWTLQETQYF

D gene: TRBD1
J gene: TRBJ2-7
V gene: TRBV18
CDR3 length: 15
clone size: .
CDR3 DNA: TGTGCCAGCTCACCGCAGGGACAGGGTGGTCTCGAGCAGTACTTC
CDR3 protein: CASSPQGQGGLEQYF

D gene: .
J gene: TRBJ2-7
V gene: TRBV20-1
CDR3 length: 12
clone size: few
CDR3 DNA: TGCAGTGCTAGAGCGGGAAGCGACGAGCAGTACTTC
CDR3 protein: CSARAGSDEQYF

D gene: TRBD1
J gene: TRBJ2-6
V gene: TRBV7-3
CDR3 length: 15
clone size: .
CDR3 DNA: TGTGCCAGCAGCCTACGGACAGGGGCCGCCAACGTCCTGACTTTC
CDR3 protein: CASSLRTGAANVLTF

D gene: TRBD1
J gene: TRBJ1-5
V gene: TRBV11-2
CDR3 length: 16
clone size: .
CDR3 DNA: TGTGCCAGCAGCCGGGGGGGACAGGGGGCTGGTCAGCCCCAGCATTTT
CDR3 protein: CASSRGGQGAGQPQHF

D gene: TRBD1
J gene: TRBJ1-2
V gene: TRBV29-1
CDR3 length: 14
clone size: .
CDR3 DNA: TGCAGCGTTGACCCAGGGACAGGTCTATGGGGCTACACCTTC
CDR3 protein: CSVDPGTGLWGYTF

D gene: .
J gene: TRBJ2-1
V gene: TRBV5-4
CDR3 length: 14
clone size: few
CDR3 DNA: TGTGCCAGCAGCTTGGCGGGTACCACCTCCGGGCAGTTCTTC
CDR3 protein: CASSLAGTTSGQFF

D gene: TRBD2
J gene: TRBJ2-3
V gene: TRBV20-1
CDR3 length: 14
clone size: many
CDR3 DNA: TGCAGTGCTAGACTAGCGGGAGCCAAAGATACGCAGTATTTT
CDR3 protein: CSARLAGAKDTQYF

D gene: .
J gene: TRBJ1-2
V gene: TRBV2
CDR3 length: 13
clone size: many
CDR3 DNA: TGTGCCAGCAGTGATTCAGGGCTGAGAGGCTACACCTTC
CDR3 protein: CASSDSGLRGYTF

D gene: .
J gene: TRBJ2-2
V gene: TRBV5-4
CDR3 length: 14
clone size: .
CDR3 DNA: TGTGCCAGCAGCTTCGGGATACACACCGGGGAGCTGTTTTTT
CDR3 protein: CASSFGIHTGELFF

D gene: TRBD2
J gene: TRBJ2-5
V gene: TRBV3-1
CDR3 length: 16
clone size: many
CDR3 DNA: TGTGCCAGCAGCCCCAGACTAGCGGACACGAGGAAGACCCAGTACTTC
CDR3 protein: CASSPRLADTRKTQYF

D gene: TRBD2
J gene: TRBJ2-7
V gene: TRBV7-9
CDR3 length: 15
clone size: many
CDR3 DNA: TGTGCCAGCAGCTTCGAGGGAGGGCCGCGTGGGGAGCAGTACTTC
CDR3 protein: CASSFEGGPRGEQYF

D gene: .
J gene: TRBJ2-3
V gene: TRBV20-1
CDR3 length: 11
clone size: few
CDR3 DNA: TGCAGTGCGCAACTAGACGATACGCAGTATTTT
CDR3 protein: CSAQLDDTQYF

D gene: TRBD2
J gene: TRBJ2-3
V gene: TRBV10-3
CDR3 length: 16
clone size: .
CDR3 DNA: TGTGCCATCAGTTACCGGCGGGAGGGGGGCACAGATACGCAGTATTTT
CDR3 protein: CAISYRREGGTDTQYF

D gene: .
J gene: TRBJ2-1
V gene: TRBV18
CDR3 length: 11
clone size: many
CDR3 DNA: TGTGCCAGCTCACAACTTAGTGAGCAGTTCTTC
CDR3 protein: CASSQLSEQFF

D gene: .
J gene: TRBJ1-1
V gene: TRBV7-3
CDR3 length: 14
clone size: many
CDR3 DNA: TGTGCCAGCAGCTTAGGATTACGAGGCACTGAAGCTTTCTTT
CDR3 protein: CASSLGLRGTEAFF

D gene: .
J gene: TRBJ2-2
V gene: TRBV19
CDR3 length: 14
clone size: few
CDR3 DNA: TGTGCCACTACAGTGGGCCAAAACACCGGGGAGCTGTTTTTT
CDR3 protein: CATTVGQNTGELFF

D gene: TRBD1
J gene: TRBJ1-6
V gene: TRBV9
CDR3 length: 14
clone size: few
CDR3 DNA: TGTGCCAGCAGCGGGACAGGCCAAAATTCACCCCTCCACTTT
CDR3 protein: CASSGTGQNSPLHF

D gene: TRBD1
J gene: TRBJ2-5
V gene: TRBV6-1
CDR3 length: 19
clone size: many
CDR3 DNA: TGTGCCAGCAGCGATCTTCCGGGACAGGGGTTTGGATTACAAGAGACCCAGTACTTC
CDR3 protein: CASSDLPGQGFGLQETQYF

D gene: .
J gene: TRBJ2-7
V gene: TRBV20-1
CDR3 length: 12
clone size: many
CDR3 DNA: TGCAGTGCTAGCGACACTGCCTACGAGCAGTACTTC
CDR3 protein: CSASDTAYEQYF

D gene: TRBD2
J gene: TRBJ2-2
V gene: TRBV5-1
CDR3 length: 15
clone size: .
CDR3 DNA: TGCGCCAGCAGCTTCCGACTAGCGGGAGATGGGGAGCTGTTTTTT
CDR3 protein: CASSFRLAGDGELFF

D gene: TRBD2
J gene: TRBJ2-3
V gene: TRBV20-1
CDR3 length: 17
clone size: .
CDR3 DNA: TGCAGTGCTAGAGGGACTTATAGCGGGAGAGTCCCAGATACGCAGTATTTT
CDR3 protein: CSARGTYSGRVPDTQYF

D gene: TRBD2
J gene: TRBJ2-7
V gene: TRBV20-1
CDR3 length: 14
clone size: .
CDR3 DNA: TGCAGTGCTACGACCGGGACTAGCGTCTACGAGCAGTACTTC
CDR3 protein: CSATTGTSVYEQYF

D gene: .
J gene: TRBJ2-3
V gene: TRBV10-3
CDR3 length: 17
clone size: .
CDR3 DNA: TGTGCCATCAGTGAGTCGCGGCTAGGGGGGTTCACAGATACGCAGTATTTT
CDR3 protein: CAISESRLGGFTDTQYF

D gene: .
J gene: TRBJ2-7
V gene: TRBV7-9
CDR3 length: 17
clone size: many
CDR3 DNA: TGTGCCAGCAGCTTAAAATGGGGGTTGGGACAAACCTACGAGCAGTACTTC
CDR3 protein: CASSLKWGLGQTYEQYF

D gene: .
J gene: TRBJ2-7
V gene: TRBV20-1
CDR3 length: 16
clone size: .
CDR3 DNA: TGCAGTGCTAGAGATTTTTACGGGATGGTTGCTTACGAGCAGTACTTC
CDR3 protein: CSARDFYGMVAYEQYF

D gene: TRBD2
J gene: TRBJ2-7
V gene: TRBV24-1
CDR3 length: 16
clone size: .
CDR3 DNA: TGTGCCACCAGTGATTTGAGCGGGAGGGCCTCCTACGAGCAGTACTTC
CDR3 protein: CATSDLSGRASYEQYF

D gene: .
J gene: TRBJ2-3
V gene: TRBV12-3/TRBV12-4
CDR3 length: 16
clone size: many
CDR3 DNA: TGTGCCAGCAGCCCCAACGGGGTTCAAAGATCAGATACGCAGTATTTT
CDR3 protein: CASSPNGVQRSDTQYF

D gene: TRBD1
J gene: TRBJ2-7
V gene: TRBV7-2
CDR3 length: 15
clone size: many
CDR3 DNA: TGTGCCAGCAGCTTAGGACAGGGTACATTCTACGAGCAGTACTTC
CDR3 protein: CASSLGQGTFYEQYF

D gene: .
J gene: TRBJ2-1
V gene: TRBV19
CDR3 length: 15
clone size: few
CDR3 DNA: TGTGCCAGTAGTAACAAATTCGGGGGATACAATGAGCAGTTCTTC
CDR3 protein: CASSNKFGGYNEQFF

D gene: TRBD2
J gene: TRBJ2-1
V gene: TRBV5-6
CDR3 length: 16
clone size: once
CDR3 DNA: TGTGCCAGCATTTGGGCGGGAGGGCCTTCCTACAATGAGCAGTTCTTC
CDR3 protein: CASIWAGGPSYNEQFF

D gene: .
J gene: TRBJ2-1
V gene: TRBV10-1
CDR3 length: 13
clone size: .
CDR3 DNA: TGCGCCAGCAGTGAGTCAGGGGGCAATGAGCAGTTCTTC
CDR3 protein: CASSESGGNEQFF

D gene: .
J gene: TRBJ2-7
V gene: TRBV6-1
CDR3 length: 14
clone size: .
CDR3 DNA: TGTGCCAGCGGTCCGCCGGGATTCCACTACGAGCAGTACTTC
CDR3 protein: CASGPPGFHYEQYF

D gene: TRBD2
J gene: TRBJ2-1
V gene: TRBV7-2
CDR3 length: 16
clone size: .
CDR3 DNA: TGTGCCAGCAGCCGGACTAGCGGGTGGGAGGACAATGAGCAGTTCTTC
CDR3 protein: CASSRTSGWEDNEQFF

D gene: TRBD1
J gene: TRBJ2-7
V gene: TRBV15
CDR3 length: 18
clone size: once
CDR3 DNA: TGTACCACCAGCAGAAACCGCTACGGACAGGGGGTCTCCTACGAGCAGTACTTC
CDR3 protein: CTTSRNRYGQGVSYEQYF

D gene: .
J gene: TRBJ2-7
V gene: TRBV19
CDR3 length: 14
clone size: .
CDR3 DNA: TGTGCCAGTAGTATCCAGAACCTTCCCTACGAGCAGTACTTC
CDR3 protein: CASSIQNLPYEQYF

D gene: TRBD2
J gene: TRBJ2-1
V gene: TRBV7-6
CDR3 length: 18
clone size: many
CDR3 DNA: TGTGCCAGCAGCTTAGCTCTCAGCGGGAGAGGGGGGTACAATGAGCAGTTCTTC
CDR3 protein: CASSLALSGRGGYNEQFF

D gene: TRBD2
J gene: TRBJ2-7
V gene: TRBV27
CDR3 length: 16
clone size: few
CDR3 DNA: TGTGCCAGCAGCCGGGTGACTAGCGGGAGATGGTACGAGCAGTACTTC
CDR3 protein: CASSRVTSGRWYEQYF

D gene: .
J gene: TRBJ2-3
V gene: TRBV7-9
CDR3 length: 11
clone size: many
CDR3 DNA: TGTGCCAGCAGCTTTGGAGGCACGCAGTATTTT
CDR3 protein: CASSFGGTQYF

D gene: TRBD1
J gene: TRBJ2-7
V gene: TRBV7-2
CDR3 length: 18
clone size: many
CDR3 DNA: TGTGCCAGCAGCTTAGTTGTCCCCAGGGGGCGGTGGGGCTACGAGCAGTACTTC
CDR3 protein: CASSLVVPRGRWGYEQYF